The T cell receptor (beta chain) described here comes from a study of T cells in Graves' hyperthyroidism and ophthalmopathy (dated by TCRdb to between 2017 and 2020). A note on the overall study: Peripheral blood samples were taken at initial diagnosis, before any treatment was given. To identify distinguishing TCR V-J signatures, a discovery cohort of about 100 patients was used, comprising fewer than 45 with Graves' ophthalmopathy and around 57 with stable Graves' hyperthyroidism. Whether ophthalmopathy could be predicted prospectively was tested in an independent validation cohort made up of approximately 19 hyperthyroidism patients plus 17 patients who later progressed to ophthalmopathy. The approximately 98 discovery patients were randomly divided into training and test sets at a 7:3 ratio. In addition, the study compared T-cell repertoires in thyroid tissue and in blood from roughly six Graves' hyperthyroidism patients. After blood sampling, hyperthyroidism patients were treated with methimazole at a starting dose of 30 mg daily, and ophthalmopathy patients were treated with high-dose intravenous methylprednisolone. The paper reports TCR Vbeta CDR3 sequencing of roughly 140 peripheral blood samples: some 44 ophthalmopathy, about 75 hyperthyroidism and around 17 progressor patients.

The full study reports these points: A 13 V-J signature model separated ophthalmopathy from stable hyperthyroidism, with approximately 86% sensitivity and 81% to 83% specificity in cross-validation and 80%/75% in testing. In validation, progression to ophthalmopathy was predicted by the model with around 70% sensitivity and 72% to 85% specificity, a median of around 6.5 months before onset. No statistical method was used to set the sample size in advance, and investigators knew the group allocation. Most expanded thyroid clonotypes (frequency above 0.001) were also detected in blood, a finding suggesting that blood repertoires may reflect thyroid immune responses.

Ophthalmopathy patients had moderately to severely active disease, Clinical Activity Score of at least 3, NOSPECS grade of at least 4, and duration under 3 months. Exclusion was applied to patients with uncontrolled infections, other autoimmune diseases, pregnancy or lactation. Diagnoses were established on the basis of clinical symptoms, serum thyroxine and TRAb, thyroid ultrasound, and orbital computed tomography. PBMCs were separated from about 10 ml of fresh peripheral blood using Ficoll-Paque density gradient centrifugation. Total RNA was extracted using Trizol reagent, and RNA quality was assessed on an Agilent 2100 Bioanalyzer. This clonotype was seen at least ten times. Its antigen is still unknown. No qualities accompany the bases; no much larger clone lies one base away. The TCR beta CDR3 regions were amplified from RNA transcripts. A first-round RT-PCR of the TCR CDR3 used the HTBI primer set with the Qiagen OneStep RT-PCR kit. The libraries were constructed in a second round of multiplex PCR and then size-selected and purified. The libraries were sequenced on an Illumina HiSeq2000 using paired-end 100 bp reads. Regarding the original processing steps: Raw data were processed with SOAPnuke, discarding reads with adapters, uncalled bases, mean Phred below 15, or no exact constant-primer or identifier match. COPE v1.2.5 was used to merge the high-quality paired reads, and each unique nucleotide sequence was defined as a clonotype. MiTCR v1.1 was used to align the clonotypes against IMGT TRBV, TRBD and TRBJ reference segments. The analysis was restricted to V-J combinations with a frequency above 0.0001, which together covered roughly 99% of the repertoires. A TCS score was defined as the ratio of F50 (clonal expansion) to E x V (chaos), with BLOSUM62-based TCRdist applied between CDR3 peptides within each V-J. Welch's t-statistics and random forest reduced fewer than 600 V-J features to under 15, which were used in a naive Bayes classifier (R e1071). The raw public reads went through TCRdb reprocessing: fastp at Q25, MiXCR clone calling, in-frame beta chains kept. Every CDR3 protein is listed once, alongside the most common genes and DNA of its rows. It is TCRdb's table, rather than the study itself, that gives the V and J calls and clone size. Across this sample there are over 450,000 distinct CDR3 sequences, with 17% seen only once. The ten largest clones take up approximately 15% of the sample.

The sequence derives from a woman aged 18-29 years with Graves' ophthalmopathy. Sequencing was carried out using blood.

The nucleotides read TGTGCCAGCTCACCATGGCTGAACTCTGGGGCCAACGTCCTGACTTTC. Its translation reads: CASSPWLNSGANVLTF. The receptor chain draws on TRBV18 and TRBJ2-6; no D segment can be confidently identified. The germline V gene yields KGHSH for CDR1 and LQKENI for CDR2. The CDR3 holds 16 amino acids from the cysteine to the phenylalanine. Only the CDR3 DNA is retained, 48 bases long and in frame from the first base. V is reduced by 2 bases and J by 0 bases, leaving a spacing of 8 bases between them.